This TCR beta chain was recovered during a study of shared clonotypes between healthy human individuals. The CDR3 runs 16 residues. Profiling relied on immunoSEQ multiplex PCR, and the TCRdb table lists in-frame clones only, not all of them. The repertoire holds about 2 million clones, about 95% seen once, with about 1.1% in the top ten. General observations from the study: Clonotypes shared by all four sorted-subset donors had higher generation probabilities than non-shared clonotypes. It was observed that roughly 5.4% of naive CD4 clonotypes were shared across several donors.

CD45RO-negative, CCR7-positively selected cells formed the naive CD8 fraction, excluding terminally differentiated effector memory CD45RA+ cells. On this clone itself: As yet, its antigen is unknown.

This sequence originates from a man aged 18 to 29 in good health. The chain links TRBV12-2 to TRBJ2-1; the D call TRBD2 from the table was never checked on the DNA. TRBV12-2 is designated a pseudogene. The sequencing input was naive CD8+ T cells sorted from blood. Here the CDR3 DNA reads TGTGCAAGTCGCTCCCGAGCCAGCGGGAGTAGTTATGAGCAGTTCTTC. This gives the protein CASRSRASGSSYEQFF.